This T cell receptor (beta chain) was sequenced in a study of PD-1 blockade in classical Hodgkin lymphoma. Study-wide points: Individuals who commenced nivolumab within less than 1 year of ASCT were excluded.

Data came from immunoSEQ multiplex PCR; TCRdb stores just in-frame clones and leaves some out. The profile shows tens of thousands of clones, 73% of them singletons. Following autologous stem cell transplantation, relapse occurred in every patient, and exposure to brentuximab vedotin varied. Germline CDR1 MNHEY, CDR2 SVGAGI. The CDR3 sequence is 11 residues long. With V trimmed by 8 bases and J by 7 bases, 4 bases remained unmatched. With regard to this clone: Its target is not known.

The rearrangement joins TRBV6-5 to TRBJ1-2; 7 bases agree with TRBD1. Specimen: peripheral blood mononuclear cells (PBMCs), collected at baseline. The TCR sequence derives from a human donor with classical Hodgkin lymphoma. The CDR3 nucleotides are TGTGCCAGCCGGACAGGCGGTGGCTACACCTTC. Its translation: CASRTGGGYTF.